The following is a T cell receptor (beta chain) sequence with its context. Antigen unknown. Trimming took off 3 bases at V and 8 bases at J, with 10 bases between the two ends. This CDR3 spans 11 amino acids. The germline CDR1 and CDR2 sequences are SQVTM and ANQGSEA. These data belong to a study of CD8 T cells in ankylosing spondylitis. General study findings and limits: Typical of ankylosing spondylitis blood, it appeared, was a TCR beta motif of several highly homologous variants.

With molecular barcodes, quantitative 5'-RACE was used to make the TCR beta libraries. TCRdb itself ran the 5' RACE reads through MiXCR, one entry per CDR3 protein. The top ten hold roughly 3.2% of the sample, which has fewer than 550,000 distinct CDR3 sequences, about 5.4% seen once. V is TRBV29-1 and J is TRBJ1-1; D call uncertain. The sample comprised blood, either unsorted or a sorted T cell fraction (not recorded which). The receptor's source is a male donor with ankylosing spondylitis. The CDR3 region is CSVDGPFEAFF. The CDR3 region has the DNA TGCAGCGTTGACGGGCCCTTCGAAGCTTTCTTT.